The 32 T cell receptor beta chains presented below share a single source sample, sequenced in a study of blood T cell repertoires in COVID-19. The table came from immunoSEQ multiplex PCR; TCRdb's copy has only in-frame clones and leaves some out. The sample consists of 93,000 or so clones, nearly 90% of them appearing once. Material: peripheral blood. These TCRs come from a man over 45 in a cohort sampled during active COVID-19.

The chain combines TRBV6-6 with TRBJ1-1, with D unresolved. Trimming removed 5 bases at V and 1 base at J, with 5 bases between. CDR1 is MNHNY, CDR2 SVGAGI, per germline (reference sequence). This CDR3 has 12 amino acids. CDR3 residues: CASSHKNTEAFF. The CDR3 DNA sequence: TGTGCCAGCAGTCACAAGAACACTGAAGCTTTCTTT.

The chain combines TRBV7-9 with TRBJ2-2; no clear D gene. This CDR3 contains 14 residues. V was cut by 1 base and J by 1 base, with 4 bases left in between. Germline V gene data show CDR1 as SEHNR and CDR2 as FQNEAQ (reference sequence). The CDR3 spells CASSLVMNTGELFF. The CDR3 bases are TGTGCCAGCAGCTTAGTTATGAACACCGGGGAGCTGTTTTTT.

This chain joins TRBV11-3 and TRBJ2-2, with TRBD1 matching 9 bases. CDR3 length equals 19 residues. CDR1 is SGHNT and CDR2 is YENEEA in the germline V gene. V shed 1 base and J 0 bases; nucleotides not matched to a gene: 9. The CDR3 DNA sequence: TGTGCCAGCAGCTTAGTAAGGTGGGGACAGGGAACGAACACCGGGGAGCTGTTTTTT. Amino acids: CASSLVRWGQGTNTGELFF.

This chain joins TRBV19 and TRBJ2-3; 10 bases agree with TRBD1. V dropped 2 bases and J dropped 0; count of bases not matched to a gene: 2. CDR1 and CDR2 from the germline V gene are LNHDA and SQIVND (reference sequence). The CDR3 contains 16 residues. Here the CDR3 reads CASSIPGQGSTDTQYF. The CDR3, as DNA: TGTGCCAGTAGTATACCGGGACAGGGGAGCACAGATACGCAGTATTTT.

This chain uses TRBV2 with TRBJ1-1; 7 bases align to TRBD1. Germline CDR1 SNHLY, CDR2 FYNNEI. The CDR3 length is 13 residues. V gave up 5 bases and J gave up 11 bases; unmatched junction bases: 11. The CDR3 DNA sequence: TGTGCCAGCAGTAACAATCCCGGGACAGAGGCTTTCTTT. As protein: CASSNNPGTEAFF.

This clone was counted a few times. This sequence joins TRBV6-1 and TRBJ2-7; D remains unclear. Germline lookup yields CDR1 MNHNS and CDR2 SASEGT. The CDR3 is 14 residues long. V was trimmed by 0 bases and J by 3 bases, leaving 9 bases between them. DNA for the CDR3: TGTGCCAGCAGTGAAGCTGCTGAGAGCTACGAGCAGTACGTC. Translating gives CASSEAAESYEQYV.

This clone has only one observation. The chain recombines TRBV6-4 with TRBJ1-1; tentative D call: TRBD1 (5 bases). The length of the CDR3 is 13 residues. Germline lookup yields CDR1 MRHNA and CDR2 SNTAGT. V was trimmed by 3 bases and J by 1 base, leaving 6 bases between them. DNA for the CDR3: TGTGCCAGCAGTGAGCAGGGGAACACTGAAGCTTTCTTT. Translated, it gives CASSEQGNTEAFF.

This sequence joins TRBV5-8 and TRBJ1-5, with 7 nucleotides matching TRBD1. The CDR3 consists of 15 residues. V dropped 4 bases and J dropped 4; count of bases not matched to a gene: 8. Germline V gene sequence: CDR1 SGHTS, CDR2 YDEGEE. CDR3 protein: CASSLGSTGNQPQHF. In nucleotides, the CDR3 is TGTGCCAGCAGCCTTGGATCGACAGGGAATCAGCCCCAGCATTTT.

In this sample, this clone turned up once. The genes are TRBV2 and TRBJ1-5, with a tentative D call TRBD1 (5 bases). V lost 6 bases, J lost 1 base, and 7 bases lay in between. CDR1 and CDR2 from the germline V gene are SNHLY and FYNNEI. CDR3 length equals 13 residues. The CDR3 DNA is TGTGCCAGCAGCCGGGGGAGCAATCAGCCCCAGCATTTT. Translated, it gives CASSRGSNQPQHF.

The rearrangement links TRBV3-1 (or the pseudogene TRBV3-2) to TRBJ2-1; weak D call: TRBD1 (6 bases). The germline CDR1 and CDR2 sequences are LGHDT and YNNKEL (reference sequence). With 0 bases removed from V and 7 bases from J, the gap between germline ends came to 13 bases. The CDR3 loop spans 15 amino acids. The CDR3 bases are TGTGCCAGCAGCCAAGATTCGGTCAGGGGAAATGAGCAGTTCTTC. Encoded protein: CASSQDSVRGNEQFF.

The rearrangement joins TRBV5-1 to TRBJ1-1, with D uncertain. This CDR3 spans 13 amino acids. The V end lost 7 bases, the J end lost 4 bases, and 14 bases lay between the germline ends. Germline V lookup: CDR1 SGHRS, CDR2 YFSETQ. The CDR3 bases are TGCGCCAGCCGCCTAAGAATGAGCACTGAAGCTTTCTTT. It encodes CASRLRMSTEAFF.

The rearrangement joins TRBV5-6 to TRBJ2-1; 7 bases align to TRBD2. The CDR3 length is 15 residues. Per germline, CDR1 SGHDT and CDR2 YYEEEE. Trimming removed 0 bases from V and 3 bases from J; junction bases left unmatched: 3. CDR3 DNA: TGTGCCAGCAGCTTGGCTAGCGGCTTCTACAATGAGCAGTTCTTC. It encodes CASSLASGFYNEQFF.

This chain uses TRBV5-1 with TRBJ1-1, with TRBD1 matching over 8 bases. The trim removed 4 bases at V and 2 bases at J, leaving 1 base unmatched. The length of the CDR3 is 13 residues. CDR1 SGHRS and CDR2 YFSETQ come from the germline V gene. The CDR3 DNA sequence: TGCGCCAGCAGCGGACAGGGTAACACTGAAGCTTTCTTT. Translation: CASSGQGNTEAFF.

J is TRBJ1-2 and V is TRBV6-5; D is possibly TRBD1 (5 bases). V was shortened by 5 bases and J by 6 bases, with 16 bases between the two germline ends. The CDR3 has 14 residues. Germline CDR1 and CDR2: MNHEY and SVGAGI. In DNA, the CDR3 is TGTGCCAGCAGTCCGTCAGGGAAGTCTCATGGCTACACCTTC. It codes for CASSPSGKSHGYTF.

The rearrangement joins TRBV27 to TRBJ2-6, with TRBD1 matching 8 bases. Germline loops: CDR1 MNHEY, CDR2 SMNVEV (reference sequence). CDR3 length: 17 amino acids. V was clipped by 3 bases and J by 1 base; unmatched bases: 5. The CDR3 nucleotides are TGTGCCAGCAGTTTCGGGACAGGTTCTTCTGGGGCCAACGTCCTGACTTTC. Protein: CASSFGTGSSGANVLTF.

V and J are TRBV7-2 and TRBJ2-1, with 9 positions matching TRBD2. The CDR3 length is 17 residues. The germline V gene has CDR1 SGHTA and CDR2 FQGNSA. V lost 0 bases, J lost 2 bases, and 5 bases stayed unmatched. CDR3 region: CASSLAATSGTYNEQFF. The CDR3 coding sequence is TGTGCCAGCAGCTTAGCTGCGACTAGCGGAACCTACAATGAGCAGTTCTTC.

This chain uses TRBV18 with TRBJ1-1, with 8 bases lining up with TRBD1. Germline V CDR1 and CDR2: KGHSH, LQKENI. After removal of 2 bases from V and 8 bases from J, the junction contained 4 bases not matched to a gene. This CDR3 comprises 13 residues. CDR3 nucleotide sequence: TGTGCCAGCTCACCAGATGACAGGGGCGAAGCTTTCTTT. Its protein is CASSPDDRGEAFF. Variable domain in full (rest from reference TRBV18 and TRBJ1-1): NAGVMQNPRHLVRRRGQEARLRCSPMKGHSHVYWYRQLPEEGLKFMVYLQKENIIDESGMPKERFSAEFPKEGPSILRIQQVVRGDSAAYFCASSPDDRGEAFFGQGTRLTVV.

This clone was detected only a few times. This chain joins TRBV10-3 and TRBJ1-2, with TRBD1 matching over 8 bases. The germline V gene has CDR1 ENHRY and CDR2 SYGVKD. J was trimmed by 6 bases and V by 4 bases; bases with no gene match: 10. The CDR3 has 15 amino acids. The CDR3 region is CAISGQGPASDGYTF. The CDR3 nucleotides read TGTGCCATCAGTGGACAGGGGCCGGCGTCTGATGGCTACACCTTC.

The gene calls are TRBV27 and TRBJ2-3, with 10 bases matching TRBD2. V trimming: 6 bases; J trimming: 2 bases; junction bases outside the gene matches: 8. This CDR3 has 16 residues. CDR1 MNHEY and CDR2 SMNVEV come from the germline V gene (reference sequence). The CDR3 DNA is TGTGCCAGCAGATCAGTAGCGGGGGGTGTCACAGATACGCAGTATTTT. Its translation is CASRSVAGGVTDTQYF.

V and J are TRBV7-2 and TRBJ1-2, with D perhaps matching TRBD1 (5 bases). This CDR3 comprises 14 residues. Trimming took off 1 base at V and 4 bases at J, with 10 bases between the two ends. Looked up from germline, CDR1 is SGHTA and CDR2 is FQGNSA. In nucleotides, the CDR3 is TGTGCCAGCAGCTTAGGGGGCGGCGGCTATGGCTACACCTTC. As protein: CASSLGGGGYGYTF.

The rearrangement uses TRBV5-6 and TRBJ2-3; 8 nucleotides line up with TRBD1. From germline, CDR1 is SGHDT and CDR2 YYEEEE. V trimming: 3 bases; J trimming: 1 base; junction bases outside the gene matches: 4. CDR3 length: 15 residues. The CDR3: CASSSTGQGTDTQYF. The CDR3 coding sequence is TGTGCCAGCAGCTCTACGGGACAGGGCACAGATACGCAGTATTTT.

A few counts support this clone. This chain links TRBV4-2 with TRBJ2-3, with D possibly TRBD2 on 7 matching bases. Germline V gene lookup returns CDR1 LGHNA and CDR2 YNFKEQ. The ends were cut back, 1 base at V and 2 bases at J, with 13 bases in the middle. This CDR3 is built from 16 residues. The CDR3 loop is CASSQGSRGATDTQYF. The CDR3 bases are TGTGCCAGCAGCCAAGGTTCACGGGGGGCCACAGATACGCAGTATTTT.

V usage is TRBV10-2 and J usage is TRBJ1-2; 11 nucleotides align to TRBD1. This CDR3 has 17 residues. The germline V gene encodes CDR1 WSHSY and CDR2 SAAADI. V was clipped by 3 bases and J by 6 bases; unmatched bases: 12. CDR3 protein: CASSDGFSGQGDHGYTF. The CDR3 coding sequence is TGCGCCAGCAGTGACGGTTTTTCGGGACAGGGGGATCATGGCTACACCTTC.

The chain combines TRBV12-1 with TRBJ2-1; the D call TRBD2 from the table was never checked on the DNA. TRBV12-1 is annotated as a pseudogene. The CDR3 is 16 residues long. CDR3 sequence reads: CASSSSGGASYNEQFF. The CDR3 nucleotides read TGTGCCAGCAGTTCTAGCGGGGGGGCCTCCTACAATGAGCAGTTCTTC.

The V and J genes are TRBV7-8 and TRBJ1-1; D gene ambiguous. V shed 2 bases and J shed 8 bases, with 9 bases lying between them. Germline CDR1 and CDR2: SGHVS and FQNEAQ. The length of the CDR3 is 12 residues. The CDR3 DNA reads TGTGCCAGCAGCTTAATTCGTTCGGAAGCTTTCTTT. This encodes CASSLIRSEAFF.

The chain links TRBV28 to TRBJ1-4, with 10 bases that match TRBD1. The CDR3 extends over 15 amino acids. Losses at the gene ends were 6 bases for V and 6 bases for J; bases not matched to a gene: 7. CDR1 MDHEN and CDR2 SYDVKM come from the germline V gene. This CDR3 reads CASRPDRGRYEKLFF. The CDR3 DNA is TGTGCCAGCAGACCCGACAGGGGGCGTTATGAAAAACTGTTTTTT.

The genes are TRBV9 and TRBJ2-7; a possible D gene is TRBD1 (6 bases). CDR1 and CDR2 (germline): SGDLS, YYNGEE. Between the trimmed V and J ends, which lost 0 bases and 5 bases, there was a span of 12 bases. The CDR3 covers 14 residues. The chain's CDR3 is CASSVVGRGHEQYV. The CDR3 DNA follows: TGTGCCAGCAGCGTAGTAGGCAGGGGTCACGAGCAGTACGTC.

The J gene is TRBJ2-2, the V gene TRBV9, with a weak D call TRBD1 (5 bases). V gave up 1 base and J gave up 2 bases, with 9 bases separating them. This CDR3 has 15 residues. The germline V gene has CDR1 SGDLS and CDR2 YYNGEE. The CDR3 sequence is CASSVTDTNTGELFF. The DNA for the CDR3 is TGTGCCAGCAGCGTAACGGACACTAACACCGGGGAGCTGTTTTTT.

This chain uses TRBV14 with TRBJ2-7, with a tentative D call TRBD2 (6 bases). Looked up from germline, CDR1 is SGHDN and CDR2 is FVKESK. This CDR3 has 13 residues. Trimming removed 6 bases from V and 6 bases from J, with 15 bases in between. The chain's CDR3 is CASRRDPVSEQYF. CDR3 nucleotides: TGTGCCAGCAGGCGGGACCCGGTAAGCGAGCAGTACTTC.

The rearrangement uses TRBV5-6 and TRBJ1-2; no firm D call. This CDR3 is built from 14 residues. From germline, CDR1 is SGHDT and CDR2 YYEEEE. V was clipped by 0 bases and J by 10 bases, with 16 bases between them. The CDR3 is CASSLGNREFDYTF. The CDR3 bases are TGTGCCAGCAGCTTGGGGAATAGGGAGTTTGACTACACCTTC.

The V and J genes are TRBV11-1 and TRBJ2-5; TRBD2 aligns across 10 bases. The CDR3 length is 15 residues. Germline CDR1 and CDR2: SGHAT and FQDESV (reference sequence). V lost 4 bases, J lost 4 bases, and 6 bases stayed unmatched. CDR3 in amino acids: CASSSGLAGVETQYF. In DNA form, the CDR3 reads TGTGCCAGCAGCTCTGGCCTAGCGGGGGTAGAGACCCAGTACTTC.

This rearrangement joins TRBV19 to TRBJ2-3; 9 bases fit TRBD2. V trimming: 6 bases; J trimming: 3 bases; junction bases outside the gene matches: 4. CDR1 and CDR2 (germline): LNHDA, SQIVND (reference sequence). This CDR3 is 14 amino acids long. CDR3 in DNA: TGTGCCAGTAGGGAGCGGGGGGCTACAGATACGCAGTATTTT. Amino acids: CASRERGATDTQYF.